Detailed here is one T cell receptor (beta chain). Specified time point: peripheral blood 6 weeks after treatment start. The data derive from a study of PD-L1 blockade in urothelial cancer. Between the trimmed V and J ends, which lost 0 bases and 8 bases, there was a span of 14 bases. The CDR3 is made up of 15 amino acids. Germline V lookup: CDR1 LNHNV, CDR2 YYDKDF (reference sequence). The protocol was immunoSEQ multiplex PCR, while the TCRdb copy is restricted to in-frame clones and leaves out a portion. The table includes approximately 25,000 clones, about four fifths detected once. This sequence joins TRBV15 and TRBJ1-5; D not certain. Sequencing was performed on PBMCs, taken around atezolizumab (anti-PD-L1) treatment. This receptor was identified in a man aged 65 to 79 with urothelial cancer. The CDR3 loop is CATSRDETDAEPQHF. CDR3 nucleotides: TGTGCCACCAGCAGAGATGAAACAGACGCCGAGCCCCAGCATTTT.